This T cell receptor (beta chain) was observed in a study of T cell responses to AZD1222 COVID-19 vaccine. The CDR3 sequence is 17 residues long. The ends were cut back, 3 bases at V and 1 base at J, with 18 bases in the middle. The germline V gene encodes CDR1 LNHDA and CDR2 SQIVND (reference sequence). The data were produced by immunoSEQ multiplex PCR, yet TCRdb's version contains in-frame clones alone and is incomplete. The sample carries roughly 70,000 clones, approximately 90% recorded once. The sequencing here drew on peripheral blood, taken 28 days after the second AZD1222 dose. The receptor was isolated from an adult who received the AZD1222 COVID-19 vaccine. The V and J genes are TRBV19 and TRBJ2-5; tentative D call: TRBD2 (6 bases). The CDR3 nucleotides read TGTGCCAGTAGTATCGTGGGGCCGGAGGGGCCCCAAGAGACCCAGTACTTC. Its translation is CASSIVGPEGPQETQYF.